This passage covers 25 T cell receptor beta chains from one sample sequenced in a study of cytomegalovirus exposure and HLA in healthy donors. The PCR employed 60 Vbeta primers together with 13 Jbeta primers. Assay used: immunoSEQ multiplex PCR; TCRdb lists only in-frame clones, some missing. The sample has about 210,000 clones, about 86% seen once. The sequencing sample was made of PBMCs. These TCRs come from a woman in her 30s in good health and CMV-seronegative.

This clone was recorded only once. V and J are TRBV2 and TRBJ2-7; 7 bases map to TRBD2. The CDR3 length is 15 residues. Looked up from germline, CDR1 is SNHLY and CDR2 is FYNNEI. V dropped 6 bases and J dropped 2; count of bases not matched to a gene: 10. The CDR3 DNA is TGTGCCAGCAGAAACTGGGGCAGCGGGACCTACGAGCAGTACTTC. Its translation: CASRNWGSGTYEQYF.

V gene TRBV9 combines with J gene TRBJ2-1; possibly TRBD1 for D (6 bases). CDR1 is SGDLS and CDR2 is YYNGEE in the germline V gene. The V and J ends lost 3 bases and 0 bases respectively, with 13 bases between them. The CDR3 consists of 16 residues. DNA for the CDR3: TGTGCCAGCAGCGGGGACAAACTGAGCTCCTACAATGAGCAGTTCTTC. Its protein product is CASSGDKLSSYNEQFF.

This clone was counted once. One end of the junction does not line up with germline, which may come from a read error. The genes are TRBV29-1 and TRBJ2-7; 10 nucleotides line up with TRBD1. The CDR3 has 14 amino acids. In germline, CDR1 is SQVTM, CDR2 ANQGSEA. The CDR3 reads CGVEMGTGAYEQYF. The CDR3 DNA reads TGCGGCGTTGAGATGGGGACAGGGGCCTACGAGCAGTACTTC.

The chain combines TRBV2 with TRBJ2-4, with a weak D call TRBD1 (6 bases). Trimming took 6 bases from V and 9 from J, leaving 15 bases between them. The CDR3 is made up of 13 amino acids. Germline assignment: CDR1 SNHLY and CDR2 FYNNEI. CDR3 sequence reads: CASSGTIGGIQYF. DNA of the CDR3: TGTGCCAGCAGCGGGACAATAGGAGGCATTCAGTACTTC.

The chain carries TRBV5-8 and TRBJ2-3, with 7 bases identical to TRBD1. Germline V gene lookup returns CDR1 SGHTS and CDR2 YDEGEE. The CDR3 is 16 residues long. The V gene end was trimmed by 3 bases and the J gene end by 2 bases; junction bases not matched to a gene: 9. The CDR3 here is CASSSLGDSHTDTQYF. CDR3 DNA: TGTGCCAGCAGCTCGTTGGGGGACAGCCACACAGATACGCAGTATTTT.

This clone was counted a single time. The V gene is TRBV5-1, the J gene TRBJ2-3, with 12 bases identical to TRBD2. Germline CDR1 is SGHRS and CDR2 is YFSETQ. With V trimmed by 0 bases and J by 5 bases, 4 bases remained unmatched. The length of the CDR3 is 16 residues. The CDR3 reads CASSLASGRVGDTQYF. The DNA for the CDR3 is TGCGCCAGCAGCTTGGCTAGCGGGAGGGTCGGAGATACGCAGTATTTT.

The V and J genes are TRBV2 and TRBJ2-3; TRBD1 aligns across 8 bases. The length of the CDR3 is 15 residues. The germline V gene has CDR1 SNHLY and CDR2 FYNNEI. The junction had 12 bases not matched to a gene; V was cut back by 8 bases and J by 5 bases. CDR3 in DNA: TGTGCCAGCCGCGACGTGTTCAGGGGGCAAGATACGCAGTATTTT. Protein sequence: CASRDVFRGQDTQYF.

The V and J genes are TRBV7-2 and TRBJ1-5; 11 bases align to TRBD1. The CDR3 loop spans 17 amino acids. The germline CDR1 and CDR2 sequences are SGHTA and FQGNSA. V was clipped by 3 bases and J by 1 base; unmatched bases: 5. For the CDR3, the DNA is TGTGCCAGCAGCTTCCTCGGGACAGGGGGAAGCAATCAGCCCCAGCATTTT. Protein product: CASSFLGTGGSNQPQHF.

CDR3 bases: TGTGCCAGTAGTATTCAAGATACGCAGTATTTT. It specifies CASSIQDTQYF. The chain uses TRBV19 and TRBJ2-3; D remains ambiguous. V was clipped by 3 bases and J by 5 bases, with 3 bases between them. The CDR3 consists of 11 residues. Per germline, CDR1 LNHDA and CDR2 SQIVND (reference sequence).

As regards this clone: An end of the junction differs from the germline gene, which may be a read error. The V and J genes are TRBV7-9 and TRBJ1-1; the D gene is possibly TRBD1 (5 bases). The CDR3 contains 14 residues. Germline V CDR1 and CDR2: SEHNR, FQNEAQ (reference sequence). DNA for the CDR3: TGTTCCAGCAGCTTTCGGAAAGGGGACACTGAAGCTTTCTTT. It specifies CSSSFRKGDTEAFF.

The chain recombines TRBV29-1 with TRBJ2-3; 11 bases are shared with TRBD2. Germline V gives CDR1 SQVTM, CDR2 ANQGSEA. This CDR3 is built from 15 residues. J lost 3 bases, V lost 4 bases, and 6 bases had no gene match. CDR3 bases: TGCAGCGTTGGCGGTGGGACTAGCGGTACAGATACGCAGTATTTT. Its protein is CSVGGGTSGTDTQYF.

The rearrangement uses TRBV5-5 and TRBJ2-1; 12 bases align to TRBD2. With V trimmed by 4 bases and J by 7 bases, 9 bases remained unmatched. The CDR3 has 16 residues. The germline gives CDR1 SGHKS, CDR2 YYEKEE (reference sequence). The CDR3 here is CASSLSTSGRRNEQFF. CDR3 bases: TGTGCCAGCAGCCTTAGTACTAGCGGGAGGCGGAATGAGCAGTTCTTC.

As regards this clone: A junction end diverges from the germline sequence, so it may reflect a read error. The chain links TRBV27 to TRBJ1-1; tentative D call: TRBD1 (5 bases). CDR1 MNHEY and CDR2 SMNVEV come from the germline V gene (reference sequence). The CDR3 runs to 17 residues. CDR3 sequence reads: CASSLWVGPGPGTEAFF. The CDR3 DNA reads as TGTGCCAGCAGTTTATGGGTCGGCCCAGGGCCGGGGACTGAAGCTTTTTTT.

V usage is TRBV10-3 and J usage is TRBJ2-3; D might be TRBD1 (5 bases). Trimming removed 8 bases at V and 2 bases at J, with 20 bases between. The CDR3 length is 16 residues. In germline, CDR1 is ENHRY, CDR2 SYGVKD. CDR3 DNA: TGTGCCATCGCCGGACATTCCGTAAAGGACACAGATACGCAGTATTTT. This gives the protein CAIAGHSVKDTDTQYF.

This chain joins TRBV5-8 and TRBJ2-7; TRBD2 matches 7 bases. CDR1 is SGHTS and CDR2 is YDEGEE in the germline V gene. The CDR3 spans 17 residues. V lost 6 bases, J lost 3 bases, and 18 bases stayed unmatched. The CDR3 region is CASTLRGWGGIDYEQYF. The DNA of the CDR3 is TGTGCCAGCACCCTAAGGGGATGGGGGGGAATCGACTACGAGCAGTACTTC.

The rearrangement uses TRBV6-6 and TRBJ2-7, with D possibly TRBD1 on 6 matching bases. The CDR3 sequence is 15 residues long. The germline gives CDR1 MNHNY, CDR2 SVGAGI (reference sequence). The germline V and J ends were trimmed by 7 bases and 1 base, with 17 bases remaining between them. This chain's CDR3 is CASTSPGAPSYEQYF. In DNA form, the CDR3 reads TGTGCCAGCACTTCCCCAGGGGCTCCTTCCTACGAGCAGTACTTC.

Comments on this clone: A junction boundary mismatches the germline segment, possibly from a read error. The chain combines TRBV7-9 with TRBJ2-5; TRBD1 aligns across 9 bases. Germline-derived CDR1 and CDR2 are SEHNR and FQNEAQ (reference sequence). This CDR3 is 15 amino acids long. The CDR3 sequence is CASSPRTGEEETRYF. The CDR3 DNA is TGTGCCAGCAGCCCACGGACAGGGGAAGAAGAGACCCGGTACTTC.

The chain employs TRBV28 and TRBJ2-7; TRBD1 matches 7 bases. The CDR3 is made up of 14 amino acids. The ends lost 10 bases at V and 6 bases at J; junction bases unmatched: 15. Germline V gene lookup returns CDR1 MDHEN and CDR2 SYDVKM. The CDR3 region has the DNA TGTGCCACAAGAATTACTGACAGGGCGGGCGAGCAGTACTTC. It translates to CATRITDRAGEQYF.

The rearrangement links TRBV27 to TRBJ2-2; D not resolved. Trimming shortened V by 3 bases and J by 1 base, and 3 bases separated the two germline ends. The CDR3 sequence is 13 residues long. Germline lookup yields CDR1 MNHEY and CDR2 SMNVEV (reference sequence). The CDR3 spells CASSFQNTGELFF. As DNA, the CDR3 is TGTGCCAGCAGTTTTCAGAACACCGGGGAGCTGTTTTTT.

This clone was observed a single time. This CDR3 reads CASSPFPLADLSTDTQYF. In DNA, the CDR3 is TGTGCCAGCAGCCCCTTTCCCCTAGCAGACCTTAGCACAGATACGCAGTATTTT. The rearrangement joins TRBV11-2 to TRBJ2-3; D may be TRBD2 (5 bases). Trimming removed 5 bases from V and 0 bases from J, with 21 bases in between. The CDR3 loop spans 18 amino acids. The germline gives CDR1 SGHAT, CDR2 FQNNGV. Complete variable domain (other parts from reference TRBV11-2 and TRBJ2-3): EAGVAQSPRYKIIEKRQSVAFWCNPISGHATLYWYQQILGQGPKLLIQFQNNGVVDDSQLPKDRFSAERLKGVDSTLKIQPAKLEDSAVYLCASSPFPLADLSTDTQYFGPGTRLTVL.

As DNA, the CDR3 is TGTGCCAGCTCCCCAGCGGGCAGGCACGAGCAGTACTTC. It codes for CASSPAGRHEQYF. The chain links TRBV18 to TRBJ2-7, with D possibly TRBD2 on 6 matching bases. V dropped 6 bases and J dropped 5 bases, with 14 bases sitting between them. Germline loops: CDR1 KGHSH, CDR2 LQKENI. The length of the CDR3 is 13 residues.

V gene TRBV7-8 combines with J gene TRBJ2-7; 8 positions agree with TRBD1. The CDR3 has 15 residues. Germline CDR1 SGHVS, CDR2 FQNEAQ. V shed 1 base and J 5 bases; nucleotides not matched to a gene: 7. CDR3 in DNA: TGTGCCAGCAGCTTAGACAGGGGGTTGTCCGACGAGCAGTACTTC. Protein product: CASSLDRGLSDEQYF.

DNA of the CDR3: TGTGCCACCAGCAGAGATTTGGACAGGGTAGGTGAGCAGTACTTC. Its translation is CATSRDLDRVGEQYF. The genes are TRBV15 and TRBJ2-7, with TRBD1 identical over 8 bases. V gave up 0 bases and J gave up 7 bases; unmatched junction bases: 8. This CDR3 region has 15 residues. The germline V gene has CDR1 LNHNV and CDR2 YYDKDF (reference sequence).

This clone was found a few times. V and J are TRBV25-1 and TRBJ2-7; TRBD2 matches 8 bases. The CDR3 spans 17 residues. J gave up 0 bases and V 3 bases, and 10 bases lay outside the gene matches. Per the germline V gene, CDR1 is MGHDK and CDR2 is SYGVNS. The CDR3 reads CASSDSPISGVSYEQYF. CDR3 nucleotides: TGTGCCAGCAGTGATAGTCCCATTAGCGGGGTCTCCTACGAGCAGTACTTC.

This chain connects TRBV5-8 to TRBJ2-3; TRBD2 agrees at 10 bases. This CDR3 has 16 residues. CDR1 and CDR2 from the germline V gene are SGHTS and YDEGEE. J was trimmed by 4 bases and V by 0 bases; bases with no gene match: 5. The CDR3 DNA reads as TGTGCCAGCAGCTTGGGGACTAGCGGTAGGGCAGATACGCAGTATTTT. Protein product: CASSLGTSGRADTQYF. The complete variable domain, with remaining parts taken from reference TRBV5-8 and TRBJ2-3, reads EAGVTQSPTHLIKTRGQQATLRCSPISGHTSVYWYQQALGLGLQFLLWYDEGEERNRGNFPPRFSGRQFPNYSSELNVNALELEDSALYLCASSLGTSGRADTQYFGPGTRLTVL.